The rows below give T cell receptor beta chains drawn from one sample of a study of T cells in Graves' hyperthyroidism and ophthalmopathy. MiXCR, applied by TCRdb to the multiplex PCR reads, yields one record per CDR3 protein. The sample yields fewer than 400,000 distinct CDR3 sequences, roughly 25% seen once. The sequenced material came from blood. Receptor source: a man between 45 and 60 years old with Graves' hyperthyroidism. CDR3s leave out the opening cysteine and the closing phenylalanine or tryptophan. Each record gives: J gene, D gene, V gene, CDR3 protein. The D gene is left open where the match is weak.

j_call: TRBJ1-2
d_call: TRBD1
v_call: TRBV29-1
cdr3_aa: SVGAGGIYGYT

j_call: TRBJ2-3
d_call: TRBD1
v_call: TRBV20-1
cdr3_aa: SARDQGASDTQY

j_call: TRBJ2-5
d_call: TRBD1
v_call: TRBV12-3/TRBV12-4
cdr3_aa: ASSFRQGAFGTQY

j_call: TRBJ2-3
d_call: TRBD2
v_call: TRBV6-2/TRBV6-3
cdr3_aa: ASSPGFSGNTDTQY

j_call: TRBJ2-7
d_call: -
v_call: TRBV13
cdr3_aa: ASSSRDTEQY

j_call: TRBJ2-1
d_call: TRBD2
v_call: TRBV12-3/TRBV12-4
cdr3_aa: ASSSETSGYNEQF

j_call: TRBJ2-1
d_call: TRBD2
v_call: TRBV5-1
cdr3_aa: ASSTLLAGGHNEQF

j_call: TRBJ2-3
d_call: TRBD2
v_call: TRBV20-1
cdr3_aa: SAPTSGRAWTDTQY

j_call: TRBJ2-1
d_call: -
v_call: TRBV11-3
cdr3_aa: ASSLAPWENEQF

j_call: TRBJ2-5
d_call: TRBD2
v_call: TRBV20-1
cdr3_aa: SADPGLDETQY

j_call: TRBJ2-7
d_call: -
v_call: TRBV27
cdr3_aa: ASSRRQSYEQY

j_call: TRBJ2-3
d_call: -
v_call: TRBV30
cdr3_aa: AWSRTNTDTQY

j_call: TRBJ2-1
d_call: TRBD2
v_call: TRBV3-1
cdr3_aa: ASSLAAGEGEQF

j_call: TRBJ1-5
d_call: -
v_call: TRBV3-1
cdr3_aa: ASSQDRGALQH

j_call: TRBJ2-3
d_call: -
v_call: TRBV20-1
cdr3_aa: SARPRGTGVTDTQY

j_call: TRBJ2-3
d_call: TRBD1
v_call: TRBV9
cdr3_aa: ASSVDTGVDTQY

j_call: TRBJ2-1
d_call: -
v_call: TRBV9
cdr3_aa: ASSVEWSEDNEQF

j_call: TRBJ1-6
d_call: -
v_call: TRBV12-3/TRBV12-4
cdr3_aa: ASSFDSLNSPLH

j_call: TRBJ2-1
d_call: -
v_call: TRBV10-3
cdr3_aa: AISEAGGQNNEQF

j_call: TRBJ2-1
d_call: -
v_call: TRBV11-2
cdr3_aa: ASSPSPGGVLNEQF

j_call: TRBJ2-7
d_call: -
v_call: TRBV11-1
cdr3_aa: ASSSLGLAGEQY

j_call: TRBJ2-7
d_call: TRBD2
v_call: TRBV25-1
cdr3_aa: ASSVLAGDVQY

j_call: TRBJ2-7
d_call: TRBD2
v_call: TRBV28
cdr3_aa: ASSLWEGSSYEQY

j_call: TRBJ1-1
d_call: -
v_call: TRBV19
cdr3_aa: ASSQGFVNTEAF

j_call: TRBJ1-1
d_call: -
v_call: TRBV29-1
cdr3_aa: SVRKSEAF

j_call: TRBJ2-7
d_call: -
v_call: TRBV20-1
cdr3_aa: SAQIMEGVGYEQY

j_call: TRBJ1-2
d_call: -
v_call: TRBV28
cdr3_aa: ASSRWAGRERVGYT

j_call: TRBJ1-2
d_call: TRBD1
v_call: TRBV4-1
cdr3_aa: ASSQGPGQGIVYGYT

j_call: TRBJ2-5
d_call: -
v_call: TRBV6-2/TRBV6-3
cdr3_aa: ASSYYPGVTETQY